What follows are 7 T cell receptor beta chains derived from one specimen sequenced in a study of graft-versus-host responses after intestinal transplantation. Clones were sequenced by immunoSEQ multiplex PCR, and TCRdb holds only the in-frame ones, with some missing. This sample has around 120,000 clones, with 80% to 95% found just once. Their cognate antigens are unknown. The sample consisted of unstimulated CD4+ T cells sorted from spleen or lymph node cells, taken before intestinal transplant. The source is a human donor who received an intestinal transplant.

The rearrangement uses TRBV2 and TRBJ1-3, with D hard to call. Trimming left V 7 bases short and J 3 bases short, with 16 bases between. CDR3 length: 15 residues. Germline assignment: CDR1 SNHLY and CDR2 FYNNEI. Here the CDR3 DNA reads TGTGCCAGCACCTGGTACCTTACTAGTGGAAACACCATATATTTT. It is translated as CASTWYLTSGNTIYF.

This clone was observed a handful of times. The chain recombines TRBV5-1 with TRBJ1-3; no firm D call. The CDR3 is 12 amino acids. V was cut by 2 bases and J by 4 bases, with 4 bases left in between. Germline V gene sequence: CDR1 SGHRS, CDR2 YFSETQ. The CDR3 coding sequence is TGCGCCAGCAGCTTCCAGGGAAACACCATATATTTT. It yields the protein CASSFQGNTIYF.

This clone came up once. V usage is TRBV19 and J usage is TRBJ2-7; TRBD1 agrees at 7 bases. The germline gives CDR1 LNHDA, CDR2 SQIVND (reference sequence). V dropped 6 bases and J dropped 5; count of bases not matched to a gene: 10. This CDR3 has 14 residues. The CDR3 region is CASRGDRERHEQYF. In DNA form, the CDR3 reads TGTGCCAGTAGGGGAGACAGGGAACGACACGAGCAGTACTTC. Full variable domain (remainder filled in from reference TRBV19 and TRBJ2-7): DGGITQSPKYLFRKEGQNVTLSCEQNLNHDAMYWYRQDPGQGLRLIYYSQIVNDFQKGDIAEGYSVSREKKESFPLTVTSAQKNPTAFYLCASRGDRERHEQYFGPGTRLTVT.

The chain employs TRBV15 and TRBJ2-7; D might be TRBD1 or TRBD2, each matching 5 bases. V was pared by 0 bases and J by 1 base, with 7 bases between. The CDR3 contains 14 residues. The germline V gene encodes CDR1 LNHNV and CDR2 YYDKDF (reference sequence). The CDR3 loop reads CATSRDGGSYEQYF. The CDR3 DNA sequence: TGTGCCACCAGCAGAGATGGGGGTTCCTACGAGCAGTACTTC.

This clone came up once. The rearrangement links TRBV19 to TRBJ2-7; D not resolved. The CDR3 is made up of 14 amino acids. The ends were cut back, 3 bases at V and 3 bases at J, with 12 bases in the middle. CDR1 is LNHDA, CDR2 SQIVND, per germline (reference sequence). The CDR3 is CASSIRLEGYEQYF. The CDR3 nucleotides read TGTGCCAGTAGTATTCGCCTAGAAGGCTACGAGCAGTACTTC.

The chain links TRBV2 to TRBJ2-1; 7 bases are shared with TRBD1. The CDR3 sequence is 14 residues long. CDR1 is SNHLY, CDR2 FYNNEI, per germline. The J segment lost 5 bases and the V segment lost 6 bases, leaving 7 bases of the junction unmatched. The CDR3 region has the DNA TGTGCCAGCAGCATACGACAGGGCCACAATGAGCAGTTCTTC. Residues: CASSIRQGHNEQFF.

The CDR3 reads CASSKGGLNIQYF. CDR3 nucleotides: TGTGCCAGTAGTAAGGGAGGGTTAAACATTCAGTACTTC. The V call is TRBV19, the J call TRBJ2-4; TRBD2 matches at 7 bases. Trimming at V came to 4 bases and at J to 6 bases, leaving 3 bases not matched to a gene. The CDR3 length is 13 residues. In germline, CDR1 is LNHDA, CDR2 SQIVND (reference sequence).